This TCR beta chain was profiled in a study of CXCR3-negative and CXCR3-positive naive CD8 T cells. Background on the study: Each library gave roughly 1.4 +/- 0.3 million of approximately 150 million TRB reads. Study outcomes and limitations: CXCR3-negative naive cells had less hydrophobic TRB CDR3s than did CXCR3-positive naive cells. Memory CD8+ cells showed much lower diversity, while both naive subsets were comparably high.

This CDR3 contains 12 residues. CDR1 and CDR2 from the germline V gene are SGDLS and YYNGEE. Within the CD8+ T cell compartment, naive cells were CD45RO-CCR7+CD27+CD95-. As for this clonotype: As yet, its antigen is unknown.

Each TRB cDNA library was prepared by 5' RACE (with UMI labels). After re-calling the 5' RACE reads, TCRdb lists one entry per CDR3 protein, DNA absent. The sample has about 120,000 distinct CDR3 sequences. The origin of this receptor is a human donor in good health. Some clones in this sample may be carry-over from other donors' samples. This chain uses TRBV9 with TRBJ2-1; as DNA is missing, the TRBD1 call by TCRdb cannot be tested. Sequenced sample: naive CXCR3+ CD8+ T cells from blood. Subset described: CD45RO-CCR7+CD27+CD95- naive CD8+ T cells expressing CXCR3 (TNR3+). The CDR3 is CASGRGYNEQFF.